The TCR beta chain described here comes from a study of cytotoxic CD8 clonotypes in ibrutinib-treated CLL. Study-wide background: When averaged across all of the samples, the counts came to hundreds of thousands of productive templates and some 93,000 productive rearrangements.

Produced via immunoSEQ multiplex PCR; TCRdb's table is partial and in-frame only. The sample comprises about 140,000 clones, approximately 77% of which are singletons, and 28% rests with the top ten. Trimming shortened V by 5 bases and J by 10 bases, and 18 bases separated the two germline ends. The germline V gene encodes CDR1 MDHEN and CDR2 SYDVKM. This CDR3 contains 14 residues. Sequenced material: PBMCs, taken after 12 months of ibrutinib treatment. The V and J genes are TRBV28 and TRBJ1-5; D unclear. This receptor was identified in a human donor with chronic lymphocytic leukemia. CDR3 sequence: CASSPTSTNPPQHF. The CDR3 DNA follows: TGTGCCAGCAGTCCCACTTCCACTAATCCTCCCCAGCATTTT.